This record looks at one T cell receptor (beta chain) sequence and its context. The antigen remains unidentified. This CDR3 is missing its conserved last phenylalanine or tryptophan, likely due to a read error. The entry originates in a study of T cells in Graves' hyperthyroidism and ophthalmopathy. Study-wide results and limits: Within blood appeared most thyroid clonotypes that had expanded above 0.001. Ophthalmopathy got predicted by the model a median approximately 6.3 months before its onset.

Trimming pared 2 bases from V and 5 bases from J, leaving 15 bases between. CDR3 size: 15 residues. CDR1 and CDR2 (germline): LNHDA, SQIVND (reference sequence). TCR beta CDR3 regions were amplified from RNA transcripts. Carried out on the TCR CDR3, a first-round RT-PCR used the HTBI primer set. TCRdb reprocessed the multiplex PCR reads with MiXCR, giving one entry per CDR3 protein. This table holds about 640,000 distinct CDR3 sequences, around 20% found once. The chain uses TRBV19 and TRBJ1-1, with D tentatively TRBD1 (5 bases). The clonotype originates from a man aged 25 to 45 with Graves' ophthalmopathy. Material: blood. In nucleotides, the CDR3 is TGTGCCAGTAGTATAATTGGGGCCGGACGGACTGAAGCTTTCTCT. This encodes CASSIIGAGRTEAFS.